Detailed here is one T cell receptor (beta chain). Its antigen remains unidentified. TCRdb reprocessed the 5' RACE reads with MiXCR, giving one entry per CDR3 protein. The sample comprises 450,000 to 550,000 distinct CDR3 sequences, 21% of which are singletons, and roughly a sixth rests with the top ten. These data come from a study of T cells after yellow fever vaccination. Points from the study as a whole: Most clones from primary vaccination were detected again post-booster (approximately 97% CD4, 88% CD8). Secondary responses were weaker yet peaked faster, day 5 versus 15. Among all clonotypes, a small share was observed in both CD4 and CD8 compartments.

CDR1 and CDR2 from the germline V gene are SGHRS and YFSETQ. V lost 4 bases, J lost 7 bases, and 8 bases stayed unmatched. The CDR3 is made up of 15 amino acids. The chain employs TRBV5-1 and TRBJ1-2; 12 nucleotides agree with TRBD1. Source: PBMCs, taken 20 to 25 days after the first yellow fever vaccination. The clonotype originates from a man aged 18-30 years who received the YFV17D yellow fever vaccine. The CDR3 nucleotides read TGCGCCAGCAGCGAACCGGGACAGGGGGCGCCTGGCTACACCTTC. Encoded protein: CASSEPGQGAPGYTF.